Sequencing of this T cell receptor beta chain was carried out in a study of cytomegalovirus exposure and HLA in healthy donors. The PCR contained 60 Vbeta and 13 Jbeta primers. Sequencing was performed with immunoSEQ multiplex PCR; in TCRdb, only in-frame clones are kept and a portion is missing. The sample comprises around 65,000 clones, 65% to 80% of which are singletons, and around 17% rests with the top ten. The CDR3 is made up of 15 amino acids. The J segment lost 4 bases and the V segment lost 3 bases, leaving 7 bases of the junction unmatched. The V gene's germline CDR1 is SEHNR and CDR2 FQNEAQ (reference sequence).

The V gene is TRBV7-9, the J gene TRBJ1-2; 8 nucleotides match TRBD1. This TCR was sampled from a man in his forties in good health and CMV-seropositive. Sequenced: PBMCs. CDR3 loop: CASSFGQGRAYGYTF. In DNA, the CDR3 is TGTGCCAGCAGCTTCGGACAGGGTCGCGCCTATGGCTACACCTTC.